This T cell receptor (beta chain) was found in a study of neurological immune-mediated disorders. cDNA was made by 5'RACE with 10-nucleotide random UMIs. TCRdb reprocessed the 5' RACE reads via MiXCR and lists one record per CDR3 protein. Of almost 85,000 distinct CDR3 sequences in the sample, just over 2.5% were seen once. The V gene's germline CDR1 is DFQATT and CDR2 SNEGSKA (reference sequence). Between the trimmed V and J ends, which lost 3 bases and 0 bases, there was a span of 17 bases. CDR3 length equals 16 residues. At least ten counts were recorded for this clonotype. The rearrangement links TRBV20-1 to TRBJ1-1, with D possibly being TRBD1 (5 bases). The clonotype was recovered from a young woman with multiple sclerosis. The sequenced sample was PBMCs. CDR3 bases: TGCAGTGCTAGCGTCAGGGCAAGCCCATTGAACACTGAAGCTTTCTTT. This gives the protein CSASVRASPLNTEAFF.